These 8 T cell receptor beta chains originate from one sample sequenced in a study of shared clonotypes between healthy human individuals. The method was immunoSEQ multiplex PCR; TCRdb's version includes in-frame clones alone and lacks a portion of them. The profile covers roughly 2.5 million clones, with around nine tenths appearing a single time and over 0.12% taken by the ten largest. Sequencing was carried out using naive CD4+ T cells sorted from blood. Subset: CD45RA+ positively selected. The source is a man aged 18 to 30 in good health.

The chain joins TRBV15 to TRBJ2-2; 7 nucleotides align to TRBD2. Unmatched junction bases numbered 4, after V lost 7 bases and J lost 2 bases. CDR1 LNHNV and CDR2 YYDKDF come from the germline V gene (reference sequence). The CDR3 has 14 residues. CDR3 DNA: TGTGCCACCACGTCGGGGGGAAACACCGGGGAGCTGTTTTTT. Translated: CATTSGGNTGELFF.

This clone was found once. The J gene is TRBJ1-1, the V gene TRBV5-1, with D uncertain. The CDR3 consists of 14 residues. Trimming cost V 4 bases and J 2 bases, with 12 bases left between them. CDR1 SGHRS and CDR2 YFSETQ come from the germline V gene. Written as DNA, the CDR3 is TGCGCCAGCAGCGGTCTCCCCGGAAACACTGAAGCTTTCTTT. The encoded protein is CASSGLPGNTEAFF.

This clone has a single count. The chain employs TRBV5-6 and TRBJ2-5; D is unresolved. The CDR3 covers 14 residues. Germline V gene data show CDR1 as SGHDT and CDR2 as YYEEEE. The V end lost 0 bases, the J end lost 1 base, and 7 bases lay between the germline ends. CDR3 nucleotide sequence: TGTGCCAGCAGCTTGGGGCAGCTCCAAGAGACCCAGTACTTC. It is translated as CASSLGQLQETQYF.

Concerning this clone itself: In the same sample, other DNA sequences code for this CDR3. CDR3 bases: TGCGCCAGCAGCTTGGAAGGGGGAAGTGAGCAGTTCTTC. Its translation: CASSLEGGSEQFF. The chain links TRBV5-1 to TRBJ2-1; the D gene is possibly TRBD1 (6 bases). Trimming took 0 bases from V and 9 from J, leaving 10 bases between them. Germline assignment: CDR1 SGHRS and CDR2 YFSETQ. The CDR3 has 13 amino acids.

The V call is TRBV7-9, the J call TRBJ2-6; D might be TRBD1 (5 bases). Deletions cut 4 bases from V and 0 bases from J, with 16 bases between. The CDR3 is made up of 18 amino acids. The germline CDR1 and CDR2 sequences are SEHNR and FQNEAQ (reference sequence). The CDR3 nucleotides read TGTGCCAGCAGCTCCAAGGGGCAGGGAAACTCTGGGGCCAACGTCCTGACTTTC. Translation gives CASSSKGQGNSGANVLTF.

The chain recombines TRBV30 with TRBJ2-4; D unresolved. This CDR3 contains 12 residues. Germline assignment: CDR1 GTSNPN and CDR2 SVGIG (reference sequence). Deletions cut 2 bases from V and 6 bases from J, with 8 bases between. In nucleotides, the CDR3 is TGTGCCTGGAGTAGGGCAGCAAACATTCAGTACTTC. Translation gives CAWSRAANIQYF.

The chain has TRBV5-1 and TRBJ2-1; weak D call: TRBD1 (6 bases). CDR1 and CDR2 (germline): SGHRS, YFSETQ. V shed 4 bases and J shed 8 bases, with 16 bases lying between them. This CDR3 is built from 14 residues. Here the CDR3 DNA reads TGCGCCAGCAGCGTTACAGGGAGTGGGGATGAGCAGTTCTTC. Residues: CASSVTGSGDEQFF.

The chain recombines TRBV5-1 with TRBJ2-7; D is perhaps TRBD1 (6 bases). Germline V CDR1 and CDR2: SGHRS, YFSETQ. The CDR3 is 12 amino acids. V was cut by 4 bases and J by 6 bases, with 11 bases left in between. CDR3 region: CASSADSPEQYF. CDR3 nucleotide sequence: TGCGCCAGCAGCGCGGACAGCCCCGAGCAGTACTTC.